This T cell receptor beta chain appears in the sequencing data of a study of CD8 T cells in Susac syndrome. When the RNA was reverse transcribed, random hexamers were used with an input of about 0.5 to 1 ug. The method of amplification for TCR beta CDR3 was immunoSEQ multiplex PCR, covering 54 Vbeta and 13 Jbeta. TCRdb ran MiXCR on the immunoSEQ multiplex PCR reads and lists one entry per CDR3 protein. Of 95,000 to 150,000 distinct CDR3 sequences listed, approximately 95% are singletons. Germline V gene data show CDR1 as SGHVS and CDR2 as FNYEAQ. V was pared by 0 bases and J by 3 bases, with 20 bases between. The CDR3 is 18 amino acids. A remark on this clonotype: Its target is unknown.

TCR beta sequences were obtained from blood CD8+ and CD4+ T cells. Stable or active relapsing-remitting multiple sclerosis, untreated and meeting revised McDonald criteria, defined the controls. General observations from the study: The study's TCR sequencing and HLA analysis covered a relatively small number of individuals, and the study acknowledged this.

Input material: CD8+ T cells from PBMCs. The chain is built from TRBV7-6 and TRBJ1-1, with TRBD1 as a possible D gene (5 bases). The clonotype was recovered from a human donor with multiple sclerosis. In DNA, the CDR3 is TGTGCCAGCAGCTTAGCGGGGGTCTTTGGGGGGGAGGACACTGAAGCTTTCTTT. Translating gives CASSLAGVFGGEDTEAFF.